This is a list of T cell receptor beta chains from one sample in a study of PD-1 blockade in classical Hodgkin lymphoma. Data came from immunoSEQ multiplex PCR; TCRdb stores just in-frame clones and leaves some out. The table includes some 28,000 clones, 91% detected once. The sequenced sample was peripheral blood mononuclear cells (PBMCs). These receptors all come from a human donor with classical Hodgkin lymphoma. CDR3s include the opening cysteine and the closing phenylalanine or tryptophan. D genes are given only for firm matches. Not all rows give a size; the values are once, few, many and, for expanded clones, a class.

CDR3 protein: CAISQSSGEETQYF
CDR3 DNA: TGTGCCATCAGTCAGTCTAGCGGGGAAGAGACCCAGTACTTC
D gene: TRBD2
J gene: TRBJ2-5
clone size: NA
V gene: TRBV10-3

CDR3 protein: CASSIPEAHF
CDR3 DNA: TGTGCCAGTAGTATACCCGAGGCCCACTTC
D gene: NA
J gene: TRBJ2-7
clone size: NA
V gene: TRBV19

CDR3 protein: CASSVGQVNEQFF
CDR3 DNA: TGTGCCAGCAGCGTGGGACAGGTCAATGAGCAGTTCTTC
D gene: TRBD1
J gene: TRBJ2-1
clone size: NA
V gene: TRBV7-2

CDR3 protein: CASSLDPARGDEQYF
CDR3 DNA: TGCGCCAGCAGCTTGGACCCGGCCAGGGGGGATGAGCAGTACTTC
D gene: NA
J gene: TRBJ2-7
clone size: NA
V gene: TRBV5-1

CDR3 protein: CASSLWGVARSGANVLTF
CDR3 DNA: TGTGCCAGCAGTTTATGGGGGGTGGCCCGGTCTGGGGCCAACGTCCTGACTTTC
D gene: NA
J gene: TRBJ2-6
clone size: NA
V gene: TRBV27

CDR3 protein: CASSQDAGTFYEQYF
CDR3 DNA: TGCGCCAGCAGCCAAGATGCAGGGACATTCTACGAGCAGTACTTC
D gene: NA
J gene: TRBJ2-7
clone size: NA
V gene: TRBV4-1

CDR3 protein: CASSRTRQGGVEQYF
CDR3 DNA: TGTGCCAGCAGCAGGACCCGACAGGGGGGAGTCGAGCAGTACTTC
D gene: TRBD1
J gene: TRBJ2-7
clone size: NA
V gene: TRBV13

CDR3 protein: CASPPPPVHYMGNTEAFF
CDR3 DNA: TGTGCCAGTCCGCCCCCACCAGTCCACTATATGGGGAACACTGAAGCTTTCTTT
D gene: NA
J gene: TRBJ1-1
clone size: NA
V gene: TRBV19

CDR3 protein: CASSLGPGPNYGYTF
CDR3 DNA: TGTGCCAGCAGCTTAGGTCCAGGACCTAACTATGGCTACACCTTC
D gene: NA
J gene: TRBJ1-2
clone size: NA
V gene: TRBV7-9

CDR3 protein: CASSRRAGETQYF
CDR3 DNA: TGTGCCAGCAGCCGACGGGCCGGGGAGACCCAGTACTTC
D gene: NA
J gene: TRBJ2-5
clone size: NA
V gene: TRBV7-2

CDR3 protein: CASSMVGEKLFF
CDR3 DNA: TGTGCCAGTAGTATGGTCGGGGAAAAACTGTTTTTT
D gene: NA
J gene: TRBJ1-4
clone size: NA
V gene: TRBV19

CDR3 protein: CASKVLGQGDEKLFF
CDR3 DNA: TGTGCCAGCAAAGTCCTGGGACAGGGCGACGAAAAACTGTTTTTT
D gene: TRBD1
J gene: TRBJ1-4
clone size: NA
V gene: TRBV5-6

CDR3 protein: CAISYYGAREGSPLHF
CDR3 DNA: TGTGCCATCAGCTACTACGGGGCCCGGGAGGGATCACCCCTCCACTTT
D gene: NA
J gene: TRBJ1-6
clone size: NA
V gene: TRBV10-3

CDR3 protein: CASGFTFELQGNQPQHF
CDR3 DNA: TGTGCTAGTGGTTTTACTTTCGAGTTACAAGGCAATCAGCCCCAGCATTTT
D gene: NA
J gene: TRBJ1-5
clone size: NA
V gene: TRBV12-5

CDR3 protein: CASTLGFNEQFF
CDR3 DNA: TGTGCCAGCACCCTTGGTTTCAATGAGCAGTTCTTC
D gene: NA
J gene: TRBJ2-1
clone size: NA
V gene: TRBV7-9

CDR3 protein: CASNPWGNSNQPQHF
CDR3 DNA: TGTGCCAGCAATCCTTGGGGGAATAGCAATCAGCCCCAGCATTTT
D gene: NA
J gene: TRBJ1-5
clone size: NA
V gene: TRBV6-1

CDR3 protein: CASSITGTSDTQYF
CDR3 DNA: TGTGCCAGCTCAATCACGGGGACGTCAGATACGCAGTATTTT
D gene: NA
J gene: TRBJ2-3
clone size: NA
V gene: TRBV18

CDR3 protein: CASSMTADNEKLFF
CDR3 DNA: TGTGCCAGTAGTATGACAGCCGATAATGAAAAACTGTTTTTT
D gene: NA
J gene: TRBJ1-4
clone size: few
V gene: TRBV19

CDR3 protein: CASNLGAESGDTQYF
CDR3 DNA: TGCGCCAGCAATCTCGGCGCGGAGTCGGGAGATACGCAGTATTTT
D gene: NA
J gene: TRBJ2-3
clone size: NA
V gene: TRBV10-2

CDR3 protein: CASSVYAGLQETQYF
CDR3 DNA: TGTGCCAGCAGCGTATACGCGGGGCTCCAAGAGACCCAGTACTTC
D gene: NA
J gene: TRBJ2-5
clone size: NA
V gene: TRBV9

CDR3 protein: CASSSDGTLEQYF
CDR3 DNA: TGCGCCAGCAGCTCGGACGGGACATTAGAGCAGTACTTC
D gene: NA
J gene: TRBJ2-7
clone size: NA
V gene: TRBV5-1

CDR3 protein: CASRTPVGRGVYGYTF
CDR3 DNA: TGTGCCAGCAGAACGCCCGTGGGACGCGGGGTCTATGGCTACACCTTC
D gene: NA
J gene: TRBJ1-2
clone size: NA
V gene: TRBV28

CDR3 protein: CASGHGYTF
CDR3 DNA: TGTGCCAGCGGTCATGGCTACACCTTC
D gene: NA
J gene: TRBJ1-2
clone size: NA
V gene: TRBV28

CDR3 protein: CASSLAFAGTQKLFF
CDR3 DNA: TGTGCCAGCAGCTTGGCTTTCGCGGGAACGCAAAAACTGTTTTTT
D gene: NA
J gene: TRBJ1-4
clone size: once
V gene: TRBV5-8

CDR3 protein: CASSLVEQETQYF
CDR3 DNA: TGCGCCAGCAGCTTGGTCGAACAAGAGACCCAGTACTTC
D gene: NA
J gene: TRBJ2-5
clone size: NA
V gene: TRBV5-1

CDR3 protein: CAISQGMQGGLNTEAFF
CDR3 DNA: TGTGCCATCAGTCAGGGGATGCAGGGAGGGTTGAACACTGAAGCTTTCTTT
D gene: NA
J gene: TRBJ1-1
clone size: NA
V gene: TRBV10-3

CDR3 protein: CASSLAFREVTDTQYF
CDR3 DNA: TGCGCCAGCAGCTTGGCCTTCAGGGAAGTGACAGATACGCAGTATTTT
D gene: NA
J gene: TRBJ2-3
clone size: NA
V gene: TRBV5-1

CDR3 protein: CASSRDRGGGNEQFF
CDR3 DNA: TGTGCCAGCAGCCGTGACAGGGGAGGGGGCAATGAGCAGTTCTTC
D gene: NA
J gene: TRBJ2-1
clone size: NA
V gene: TRBV7-2

CDR3 protein: CASSGTARGLSYEQYF
CDR3 DNA: TGTGCCAGCAGCGGGACGGCCAGGGGCCTCTCCTACGAGCAGTACTTC
D gene: NA
J gene: TRBJ2-7
clone size: NA
V gene: TRBV7-9

CDR3 protein: CASSLSLADYNEQFF
CDR3 DNA: TGTGCCAGCAGCTTAAGTCTAGCGGATTACAATGAGCAGTTCTTC
D gene: TRBD2
J gene: TRBJ2-1
clone size: NA
V gene: TRBV7-3

CDR3 protein: CAISDVAGSSYEQYF
CDR3 DNA: TGTGCCATCAGTGATGTCGCAGGGAGCTCCTACGAGCAGTACTTC
D gene: NA
J gene: TRBJ2-7
clone size: NA
V gene: TRBV10-3

CDR3 protein: CASSGYTNTQYF
CDR3 DNA: TGTGCCAGTAGTGGGTACACAAATACGCAGTATTTT
D gene: NA
J gene: TRBJ2-3
clone size: NA
V gene: TRBV19

CDR3 protein: CASSPSSSDSYYEQYF
CDR3 DNA: TGTGCCAGCTCACCAAGCTCTTCCGACAGTTACTACGAGCAGTACTTC
D gene: NA
J gene: TRBJ2-7
clone size: once
V gene: TRBV18